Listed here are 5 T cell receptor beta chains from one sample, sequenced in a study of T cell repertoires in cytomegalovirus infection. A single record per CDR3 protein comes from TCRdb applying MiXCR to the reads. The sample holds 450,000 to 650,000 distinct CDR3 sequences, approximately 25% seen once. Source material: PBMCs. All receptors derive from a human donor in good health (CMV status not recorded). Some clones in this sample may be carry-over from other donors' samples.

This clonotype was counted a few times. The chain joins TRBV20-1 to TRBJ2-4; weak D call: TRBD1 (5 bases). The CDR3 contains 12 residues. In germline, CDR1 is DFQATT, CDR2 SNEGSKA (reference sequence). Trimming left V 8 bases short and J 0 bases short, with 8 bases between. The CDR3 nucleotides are TGCAGTTTGACAGAAGCCAAAAACATTCAGTACTTC. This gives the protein CSLTEAKNIQYF.

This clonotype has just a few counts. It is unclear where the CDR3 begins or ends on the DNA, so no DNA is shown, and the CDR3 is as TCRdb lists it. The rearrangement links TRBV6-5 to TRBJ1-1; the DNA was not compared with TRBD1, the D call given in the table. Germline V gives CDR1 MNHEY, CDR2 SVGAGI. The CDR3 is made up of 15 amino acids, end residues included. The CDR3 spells CASSSSGTGNTEAFF.

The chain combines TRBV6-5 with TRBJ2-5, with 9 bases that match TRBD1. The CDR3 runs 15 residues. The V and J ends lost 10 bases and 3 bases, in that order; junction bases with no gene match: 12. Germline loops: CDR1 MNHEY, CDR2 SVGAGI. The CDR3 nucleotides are TGTGCCACGCTTTTTTATGGACAGGGGAAAGAGACCCAGTACTTC. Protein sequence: CATLFYGQGKETQYF.

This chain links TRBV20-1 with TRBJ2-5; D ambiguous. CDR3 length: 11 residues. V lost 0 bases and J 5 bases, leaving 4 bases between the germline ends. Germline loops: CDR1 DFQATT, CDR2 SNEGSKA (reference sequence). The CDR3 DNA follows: TGCAGTGCTAGAGATTGGGAGACCCAGTACTTC. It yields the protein CSARDWETQYF.

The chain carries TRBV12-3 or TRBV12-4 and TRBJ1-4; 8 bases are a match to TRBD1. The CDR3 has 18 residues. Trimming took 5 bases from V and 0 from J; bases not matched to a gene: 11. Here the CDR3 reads CASSDRQGTSATNEKLFF. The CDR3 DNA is TGTGCCAGCAGTGATCGACAGGGGACGTCAGCAACTAATGAAAAACTGTTTTTT.